This TCR beta chain was sequenced for a study of cytomegalovirus exposure and HLA in healthy donors. Whole-study results and caveats: Rarity characterized most TCR sequences, yet some public TCRs appeared in many donors. The listing of roughly 160 TCR beta chains classed them as cytomegalovirus-associated.

Repertoires were generated with immunoSEQ multiplex PCR, while TCRdb's copy carries only in-frame clones and drops some. The sample has roughly 100,000 clones; approximately 81% are singletons. On this clone itself: No antigen is known for it.

Germline-derived CDR1 and CDR2 are SGHAT and FQNNGV. Trimming shortened V by 2 bases and J by 3 bases, and 11 bases separated the two germline ends. CDR3 length equals 14 residues. What was sequenced was PBMCs. The chain employs TRBV11-2 and TRBJ2-7, with a tentative D call TRBD2 (6 bases). This clonotype was sampled from a man younger than 35 in good health and CMV-seropositive. Written as DNA, the CDR3 is TGTGCCAGCAGCTTACGGGGGAGAAGCTACGAGCAGTACGTC. This codes for CASSLRGRSYEQYV.